The rows below give T cell receptor beta chains drawn from one sample of a study of PD-1 blockade in classical Hodgkin lymphoma. Only in-frame clones appear in the TCRdb table, and some are missing; sequencing was by immunoSEQ multiplex PCR. Of roughly 15,000 clones in the sample, approximately 60% are singletons; the top ten hold about 10%. The specimen was peripheral blood mononuclear cells (PBMCs), collected at baseline. All receptors come from a human donor with classical Hodgkin lymphoma. CDR3s include the opening cysteine and the closing phenylalanine or tryptophan. D genes are given only for firm matches. Expanded clones get a size class; other rows say once, few or many, or leave the size out.

v_call	d_call	clone_size	j_call	cdr3_aa	cdr3_nt
TRBV11-1	.	.	TRBJ2-3	CASSSLTRGLTQYF	TGTGCCAGCAGCTCCCTCACCAGGGGACTTACGCAGTATTTT
TRBV6-1	.	.	TRBJ1-1	CASREGGRNTEAFF	TGTGCCAGCAGGGAAGGAGGGAGAAACACTGAAGCTTTCTTT
TRBV4-2	.	.	TRBJ2-3	CASSQEVGVNADTQYF	TGTGCCAGCAGCCAAGAGGTGGGGGTTAATGCAGATACGCAGTATTTT
TRBV7-2	TRBD2	.	TRBJ2-2	CASSLLAGGTGELFF	TGTGCCAGCAGCTTACTAGCGGGAGGGACCGGGGAGCTGTTTTTT
TRBV19	TRBD2	medium-sized	TRBJ2-1	CASTNRGAGNSNEQFF	TGTGCCAGTACCAATCGGGGAGCGGGGAATAGCAATGAGCAGTTCTTC
TRBV27	.	.	TRBJ2-7	CASSLTERVEQYF	TGTGCCAGCAGTTTAACGGAGAGGGTCGAGCAGTACTTC
TRBV6-5	.	.	TRBJ2-7	CASSYSGDTYEQYF	TGTGCCAGCAGTTACTCGGGGGACACCTACGAGCAGTACTTC
TRBV30	.	.	TRBJ2-7	CAWSGLIGVEQYF	TGTGCCTGGTCGGGACTTATCGGGGTCGAGCAGTACTTC
TRBV6-4	TRBD1	.	TRBJ1-6	CASSERDRQNSPLHF	TGTGCCAGCAGTGAAAGGGACAGGCAAAATTCACCCCTCCACTTT
TRBV6-5	TRBD1	.	TRBJ2-5	CASSYGTGTQETQYF	TGTGCCAGCAGTTACGGGACAGGAACACAAGAGACCCAGTACTTC